This is a list of T cell receptor beta chains from one sample in a study of T cell responses to AZD1222 COVID-19 vaccine. Sequenced by immunoSEQ multiplex PCR; TCRdb stores in-frame clones only, minus some. Found here are roughly 120,000 clones, about 90% of them singletons; the top ten hold approximately 9.2%. The sequencing used peripheral blood, collected on day 0 of AZD1222 vaccination. The receptors were sampled from an adult in good health. Both conserved end residues are part of each CDR3. Fields, in order: V gene, D gene, J gene, clone size, CDR3 protein, CDR3 DNA. D genes are given only for firm matches. Where a row states a size, it is once, few, many or the class of an expanded clone; other rows omit it.

v_gene: TRBV6-6; d_gene: -; j_gene: TRBJ2-7; abundance: once; CDR3aa: CASAPDGSYEQYF; CDR3nt: TGTGCCAGCGCCCCCGACGGATCATACGAGCAGTACTTC
v_gene: TRBV4-1; d_gene: -; j_gene: TRBJ2-1; abundance: -; CDR3aa: CASSQGPNEQFF; CDR3nt: TGCGCCAGCAGCCAAGGTCCCAATGAGCAGTTCTTC
v_gene: TRBV11-2; d_gene: TRBD1; j_gene: TRBJ2-6; abundance: -; CDR3aa: CASSLTTGSSGANVLTF; CDR3nt: TGTGCCAGCAGCCTCACGACAGGGTCCTCTGGGGCCAACGTCCTGACTTTC
v_gene: TRBV27; d_gene: -; j_gene: TRBJ2-7; abundance: once; CDR3aa: CASSLGAENYSYEQYF; CDR3nt: TGTGCCAGCAGTTTAGGGGCGGAGAACTATTCCTACGAGCAGTACTTC
v_gene: TRBV19; d_gene: -; j_gene: TRBJ1-2; abundance: -; CDR3aa: CATGPPNYGYTF; CDR3nt: TGTGCCACAGGCCCGCCTAACTATGGCTACACCTTC
v_gene: TRBV3-1/TRBV3-2; d_gene: -; j_gene: TRBJ2-1; abundance: -; CDR3aa: CASSQDQVRRIF; CDR3nt: TGTGCCAGCAGCCAAGATCAGGTGAGGAGAATCTTC
v_gene: TRBV28; d_gene: TRBD2; j_gene: TRBJ2-4; abundance: once; CDR3aa: CASSPGASGAKNIQYF; CDR3nt: TGTGCCAGCAGTCCCGGGGCTAGCGGAGCCAAAAACATTCAGTACTTC
v_gene: TRBV30; d_gene: -; j_gene: TRBJ1-5; abundance: -; CDR3aa: CAWSVGADVNQPQHF; CDR3nt: TGTGCCTGGAGTGTTGGCGCAGACGTCAATCAGCCCCAGCATTTT
v_gene: TRBV5-1; d_gene: -; j_gene: TRBJ2-5; abundance: -; CDR3aa: CASSLRVQETQYF; CDR3nt: TGCGCCAGCAGCTTGAGGGTTCAAGAGACCCAGTACTTC
v_gene: TRBV6-5; d_gene: TRBD1; j_gene: TRBJ1-5; abundance: few; CDR3aa: CASSLDRGGNQPQHF; CDR3nt: TGTGCCAGCAGCTTAGACAGGGGGGGCAATCAGCCCCAGCATTTT
v_gene: TRBV13; d_gene: -; j_gene: TRBJ1-4; abundance: few; CDR3aa: CASSRRGPNEKLFF; CDR3nt: TGTGCCAGCAGCCGCCGGGGTCCTAATGAAAAACTGTTTTTT
v_gene: TRBV30; d_gene: TRBD1; j_gene: TRBJ1-4; abundance: -; CDR3aa: CAWSVPQGGEKLFF; CDR3nt: TGTGCCTGGAGTGTCCCGCAGGGGGGAGAAAAACTGTTTTTT
v_gene: TRBV7-2; d_gene: -; j_gene: TRBJ1-5; abundance: -; CDR3aa: CASSLATRGQPQHF; CDR3nt: TGTGCCAGCAGCTTAGCGACCAGGGGCCAGCCCCAGCATTTT
v_gene: TRBV6-5; d_gene: TRBD1; j_gene: TRBJ2-7; abundance: -; CDR3aa: CASSHRTGTSEQCF; CDR3nt: TGTGCCAGCAGTCACCGGACAGGGACGAGCGAGCAGTGCTTC